The 18 T cell receptor beta chains presented below share a single source sample, sequenced in a study of OX40 agonist ivuxolimab in advanced cancers. The table came from immunoSEQ multiplex PCR; TCRdb's copy has only in-frame clones and leaves some out. The sample lists 78,000 or so clones, under 95% occurring once. This material consisted of CD4+ or CD8+ T cells sorted from blood, taken in a trial of the OX40 agonist ivuxolimab. The origin of the receptors is an adult with an advanced solid tumor such as melanoma, head and neck, liver or kidney cancer.

The chain couples TRBV7-6 to TRBJ1-1; D is perhaps TRBD1 (5 bases). The CDR3 has 14 amino acids. V lost 3 bases and J lost 7, with 15 bases in between. In germline, CDR1 is SGHVS, CDR2 FNYEAQ. The CDR3 reads CASSLGDPGGEAFF. CDR3 in DNA: TGTGCCAGCAGCTTGGGGGACCCGGGGGGTGAAGCTTTCTTT. Complete variable domain (other parts from reference TRBV7-6 and TRBJ1-1): GAGVSQSPRYKVTKRGQDVALRCDPISGHVSLYWYRQALGQGPEFLTYFNYEAQQDKSGLPNDRFSAERPEGSISTLTIQRTEQRDSAMYRCASSLGDPGGEAFFGQGTRLTVV.

V is TRBV19 and J is TRBJ1-5; 7 positions match TRBD1. V trimming: 10 bases; J trimming: 4 bases; junction bases outside the gene matches: 7. CDR1 is LNHDA, CDR2 SQIVND, per germline (reference sequence). CDR3 length equals 13 residues. CDR3 nucleotides: TGTGCCACCCTGAAGGGGGCTAATCAGCCCCAGCATTTT. This translates into CATLKGANQPQHF.

The V call is TRBV5-4, the J call TRBJ1-2; 7 bases are shared with TRBD1. V shed 0 bases, J shed 2 bases, and the junction held 16 bases outside the gene matches. CDR1 and CDR2 from the germline V gene are SGHNT and YYREEE (reference sequence). The CDR3 contains 19 residues. CDR3 loop: CASSLEPPLQGPINYGYTF. The CDR3 DNA follows: TGTGCCAGCAGCTTGGAACCCCCTTTACAGGGGCCTATCAACTATGGCTACACCTTC.

This rearrangement joins TRBV15 to TRBJ2-7; 8 bases are a match to TRBD1. There are 18 residues in the CDR3. Trimming cost V 0 bases and J 2 bases; bases outside gene matches: 12. Germline V gene sequence: CDR1 LNHNV, CDR2 YYDKDF (reference sequence). CDR3 region: CATSREGTGLGAAYEQYF. The CDR3 coding sequence is TGTGCCACCAGCAGAGAAGGGACAGGTCTCGGTGCGGCCTACGAGCAGTACTTC.

This sequence joins TRBV7-6 and TRBJ1-4; the match to TRBD1 covers 9 bases. This CDR3 contains 16 residues. V was clipped by 1 base and J by 5 bases; unmatched bases: 5. Germline V gives CDR1 SGHVS, CDR2 FNYEAQ. The DNA of the CDR3 is TGTGCCAGCAGCTTAGAAGGGACAGGGCCGAATGAAAAACTGTTTTTT. It encodes CASSLEGTGPNEKLFF.

The J gene is TRBJ2-1, the V gene TRBV5-8, with 13 nucleotides matching TRBD2. Germline trimming cut 3 bases from V and 5 bases from J; bases unmatched to any gene: 8. Germline V gene lookup returns CDR1 SGHTS and CDR2 YDEGEE. This CDR3 is 17 amino acids long. CDR3 amino acids: CASSYGLAGARDNEQFF. The CDR3 bases are TGTGCCAGCAGCTATGGACTAGCGGGGGCAAGAGACAATGAGCAGTTCTTC.

This chain connects TRBV19 to TRBJ1-1, with TRBD1 matching 7 bases. CDR3 size: 14 residues. CDR1 and CDR2 from the germline V gene are LNHDA and SQIVND (reference sequence). J gave up 4 bases and V 5 bases, and 7 bases lay outside the gene matches. CDR3 in DNA: TGTGCCAGTAGTGTTACAGGGGATTCCACTGAAGCTTTCTTT. Protein product: CASSVTGDSTEAFF.

This clone is a singleton in its sample. The chain links TRBV19 to TRBJ2-3, with TRBD1 matching over 7 bases. The CDR3 is 15 amino acids. J was trimmed by 1 base and V by 7 bases; bases with no gene match: 8. Germline CDR1 reads LNHDA; CDR2 reads SQIVND (reference sequence). DNA of the CDR3: TGTGCCAGTACAAAGGGACAGATAGGCACAGATACGCAGTATTTT. Its protein product is CASTKGQIGTDTQYF.

The gene calls are TRBV7-8 and TRBJ2-7, with D tentatively TRBD1 (6 bases). V lost 5 bases, J lost 0 bases, and 14 bases lay in between. In germline, CDR1 is SGHVS, CDR2 FQNEAQ. The CDR3 is 15 residues long. This CDR3 reads CASSTTTGASYEQYF. The DNA for the CDR3 is TGTGCCAGCAGCACTACGACAGGCGCCTCCTACGAGCAGTACTTC.

The CDR3 DNA reads TGTGCCAGCAGCTTTAATCAGGGGCCCCAGCATTTT. Protein sequence: CASSFNQGPQHF. J is TRBJ1-5 and V is TRBV5-6, with a weak D call TRBD1 (5 bases). V was cut by 2 bases and J by 9 bases, with 9 bases left in between. This CDR3 is built from 12 residues. In germline, CDR1 is SGHDT, CDR2 YYEEEE.

The chain recombines TRBV6-1 with TRBJ2-3; 8 nucleotides align to TRBD2. Germline CDR1 MNHNS, CDR2 SASEGT. The CDR3 spans 15 residues. With V trimmed by 5 bases and J by 1 base, 5 bases remained unmatched. CDR3 sequence reads: CASSPGGIGTDTQYF. In DNA, the CDR3 is TGTGCCAGCAGTCCGGGGGGGATCGGCACAGATACGCAGTATTTT.

V and J are TRBV2 and TRBJ1-6; D possibly corresponds to TRBD1 (6 bases). The germline V and J ends were trimmed by 10 bases and 0 bases, with 16 bases remaining between them. CDR1 is SNHLY and CDR2 is FYNNEI in the germline V gene. CDR3 length equals 16 residues. In nucleotides, the CDR3 is TGTGCCATCATTCCGGACAGTAGCTCCTATAATTCACCCCTCCACTTT. Protein product: CAIIPDSSSYNSPLHF.

The J gene is TRBJ1-2, the V gene TRBV7-8; 7 nucleotides line up with TRBD1. The germline V gene has CDR1 SGHVS and CDR2 FQNEAQ. The trim removed 0 bases at V and 7 bases at J, leaving 8 bases unmatched. The CDR3 contains 15 residues. CDR3 loop: CASSLAMRGLPGYTF. CDR3 nucleotide sequence: TGTGCCAGCAGCTTAGCCATGAGGGGGCTGCCTGGCTACACCTTC.

This rearrangement joins TRBV11-3 to TRBJ1-4; weak D call: TRBD1 (5 bases). CDR1 is SGHNT and CDR2 is YENEEA in the germline V gene. The CDR3 extends over 16 amino acids. Trimming removed 8 bases at V and 0 bases at J, with 16 bases between. CDR3 bases: TGTGCCAGCCCTGCCCGGGACGGCCCAACTAATGAAAAACTGTTTTTT. This sequence encodes CASPARDGPTNEKLFF.

The rearrangement uses TRBV25-1 and TRBJ1-1; D not certain. V shed 5 bases and J shed 1 base, with 8 bases lying between them. Looked up from germline, CDR1 is MGHDK and CDR2 is SYGVNS. The CDR3 loop spans 13 amino acids. The CDR3 sequence is CASSTDQNTEAFF. CDR3 DNA sequence: TGTGCCAGCAGTACCGATCAGAACACTGAAGCTTTCTTT.

Of note for this clone: Within the sample, other DNA sequences also encode this same CDR3. The V call is TRBV11-2, the J call TRBJ2-7; D gene unclear. This CDR3 comprises 11 residues. The germline CDR1 and CDR2 sequences are SGHAT and FQNNGV. V was shortened by 2 bases and J by 2 bases, with 1 base between the two germline ends. CDR3 nucleotides: TGTGCCAGCAGCTTAACCTACGAGCAGTACTTC. Translating gives CASSLTYEQYF.

The V call is TRBV4-2, the J call TRBJ1-1, with TRBD1 matching over 8 bases. Trimming removed 10 bases from V and 1 base from J; junction bases left unmatched: 11. This CDR3 comprises 15 residues. Germline CDR1 reads LGHNA; CDR2 reads YNFKEQ. CDR3 nucleotide sequence: TGTGCCACCCCCCTACTCGGGACAGGGAACACTGAAGCTTTCTTT. It yields the protein CATPLLGTGNTEAFF.

The rearrangement joins TRBV6-5 to TRBJ2-7; TRBD1 aligns across 8 bases. CDR1 and CDR2 from the germline V gene are MNHEY and SVGAGI. There are 13 residues in the CDR3. Germline trimming cut 3 bases from V and 7 bases from J; bases unmatched to any gene: 5. CDR3 protein: CASSYTGQGEQYF. The CDR3 DNA follows: TGTGCCAGCAGTTATACAGGACAGGGAGAGCAGTACTTC.